This T cell receptor (beta chain) emerged from a study of Ad26.COV2.S vaccination and SARS-CoV-2 variants. The treatment was: 15 to 20 received Ad26.COV2.S at low or high dose, single or two shots; about 5 received placebo; per-sample allocation not given. Sampling was done on day 63 after the first vaccine or placebo injection. The donor's status was that of an adult aged 18-55 years in Boston. Sequencing used immunoSEQ multiplex PCR; TCRdb keeps in-frame clones, though not all of them. The sample includes about 400,000 clones, under 90% seen only once; the top ten take about 7.4%. Trimming cost V 7 bases and J 1 base, with 13 bases left between them. This CDR3 is 14 amino acids long. Per germline, CDR1 SGHTA and CDR2 FQGNSA.

This chain uses TRBV7-2 with TRBJ2-5; no clear D. This TCR came from a person aged 18-60 years who received the Ad26.COV2.S COVID-19 vaccine or a placebo. The sequencing used peripheral blood, collected in a trial of Ad26.COV2.S vaccine versus placebo. CDR3 nucleotides: TGTGCCAGCACCCGGTCCGGATCCCAAGAGACCCAGTACTTC. Translated: CASTRSGSQETQYF.